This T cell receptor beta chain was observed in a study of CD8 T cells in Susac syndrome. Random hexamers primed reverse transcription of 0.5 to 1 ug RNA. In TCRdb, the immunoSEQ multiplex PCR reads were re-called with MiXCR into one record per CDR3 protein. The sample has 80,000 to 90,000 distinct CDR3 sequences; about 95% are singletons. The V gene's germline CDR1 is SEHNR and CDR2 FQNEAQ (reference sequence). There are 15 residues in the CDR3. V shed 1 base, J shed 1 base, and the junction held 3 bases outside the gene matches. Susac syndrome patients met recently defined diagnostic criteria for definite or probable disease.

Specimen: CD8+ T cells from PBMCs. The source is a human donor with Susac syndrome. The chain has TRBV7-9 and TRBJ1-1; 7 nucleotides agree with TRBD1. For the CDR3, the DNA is TGTGCCAGCAGCTTAGAGAACAGGGGGAACACTGAAGCTTTCTTT. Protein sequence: CASSLENRGNTEAFF.